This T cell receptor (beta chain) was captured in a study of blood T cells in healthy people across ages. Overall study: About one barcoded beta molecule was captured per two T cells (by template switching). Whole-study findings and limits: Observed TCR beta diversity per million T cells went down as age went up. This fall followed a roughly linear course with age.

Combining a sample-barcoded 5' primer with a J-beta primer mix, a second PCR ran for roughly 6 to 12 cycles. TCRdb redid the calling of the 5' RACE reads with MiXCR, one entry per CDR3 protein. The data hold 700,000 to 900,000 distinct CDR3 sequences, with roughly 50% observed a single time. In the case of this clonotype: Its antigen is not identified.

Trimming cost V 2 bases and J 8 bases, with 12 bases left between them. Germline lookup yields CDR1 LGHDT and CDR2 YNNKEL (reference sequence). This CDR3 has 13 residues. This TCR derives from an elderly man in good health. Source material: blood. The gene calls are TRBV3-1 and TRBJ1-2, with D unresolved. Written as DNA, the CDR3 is TGTGCCAGCAGCCAATCCCGATTGGGCGGCTACACCTTC. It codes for CASSQSRLGGYTF.